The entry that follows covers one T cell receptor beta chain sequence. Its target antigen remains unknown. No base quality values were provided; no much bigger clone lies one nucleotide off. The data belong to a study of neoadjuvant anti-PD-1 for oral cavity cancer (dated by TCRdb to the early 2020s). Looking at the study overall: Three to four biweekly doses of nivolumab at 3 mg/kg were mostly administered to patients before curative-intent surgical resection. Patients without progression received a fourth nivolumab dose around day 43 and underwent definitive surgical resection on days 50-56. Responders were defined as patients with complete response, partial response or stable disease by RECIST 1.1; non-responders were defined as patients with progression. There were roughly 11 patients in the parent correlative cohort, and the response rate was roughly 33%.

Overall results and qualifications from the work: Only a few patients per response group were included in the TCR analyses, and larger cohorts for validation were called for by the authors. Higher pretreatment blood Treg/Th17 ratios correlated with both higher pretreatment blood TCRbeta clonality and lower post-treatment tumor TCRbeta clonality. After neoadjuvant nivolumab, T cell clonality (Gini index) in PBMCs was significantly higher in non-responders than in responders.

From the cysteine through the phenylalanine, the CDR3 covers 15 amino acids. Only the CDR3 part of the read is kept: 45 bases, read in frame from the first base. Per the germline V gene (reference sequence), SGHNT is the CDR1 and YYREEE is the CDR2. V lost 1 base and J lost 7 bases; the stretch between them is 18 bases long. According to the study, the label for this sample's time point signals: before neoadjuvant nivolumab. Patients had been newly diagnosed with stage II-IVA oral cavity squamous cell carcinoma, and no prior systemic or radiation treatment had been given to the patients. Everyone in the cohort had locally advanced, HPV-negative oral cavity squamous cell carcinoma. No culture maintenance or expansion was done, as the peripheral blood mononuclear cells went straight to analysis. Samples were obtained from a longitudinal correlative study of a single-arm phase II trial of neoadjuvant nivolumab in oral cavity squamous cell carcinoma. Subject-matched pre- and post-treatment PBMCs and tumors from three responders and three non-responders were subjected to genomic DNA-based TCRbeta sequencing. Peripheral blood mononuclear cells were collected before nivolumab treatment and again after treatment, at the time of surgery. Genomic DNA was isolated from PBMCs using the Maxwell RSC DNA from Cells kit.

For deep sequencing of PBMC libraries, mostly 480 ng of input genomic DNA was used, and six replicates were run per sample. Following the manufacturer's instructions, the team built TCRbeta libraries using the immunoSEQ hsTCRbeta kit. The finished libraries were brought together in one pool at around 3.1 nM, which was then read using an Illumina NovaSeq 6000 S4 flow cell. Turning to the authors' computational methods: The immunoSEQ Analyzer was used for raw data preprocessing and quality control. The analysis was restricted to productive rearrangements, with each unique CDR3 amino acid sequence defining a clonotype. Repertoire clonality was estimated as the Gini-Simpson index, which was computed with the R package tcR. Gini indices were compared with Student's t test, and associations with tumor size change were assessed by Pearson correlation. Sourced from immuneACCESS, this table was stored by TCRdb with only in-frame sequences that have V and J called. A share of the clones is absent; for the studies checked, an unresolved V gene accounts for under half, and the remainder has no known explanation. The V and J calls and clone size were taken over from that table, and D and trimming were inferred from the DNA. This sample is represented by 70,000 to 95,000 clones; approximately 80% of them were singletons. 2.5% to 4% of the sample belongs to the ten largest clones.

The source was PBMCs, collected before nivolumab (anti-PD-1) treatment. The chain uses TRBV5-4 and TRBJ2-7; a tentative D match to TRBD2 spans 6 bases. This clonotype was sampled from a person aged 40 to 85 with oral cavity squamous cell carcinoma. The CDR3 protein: CASSLSGLSSEEQYF. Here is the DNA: TGTGCCAGCAGCTTGTCGGGACTTAGTTCAGAGGAGCAGTACTTC.